A selection of T cell receptor beta chains follows, all from one sample in a study of T cell responses to AZD1222 COVID-19 vaccine. Generated by immunoSEQ multiplex PCR, the TCRdb table keeps only in-frame clones and is missing some. The data show some 120,000 clones, with 92% seen just once and under 1.2% held by the top ten. Source: peripheral blood, taken on day 0 of AZD1222 vaccination. These receptors were obtained from an adult in good health. Each CDR3 is given with its conserved first and last residue. D genes are given only for firm matches. Clone sizes are given selectively: once, few, many, or a class where the clone is expanded.

length	V	D	J	size	CDR3	DNA
15	TRBV10-3	-	TRBJ2-7	-	CAISETGESSYEQYF	TGTGCCATCAGTGAAACGGGGGAAAGCTCCTACGAGCAGTACTTC
15	TRBV19	-	TRBJ2-5	-	CASSIGAQDQETQYF	TGTGCCAGTAGTATAGGAGCGCAGGACCAAGAGACCCAGTACTTC
14	TRBV28	-	TRBJ1-2	-	CASSLKQESYGYTF	TGTGCCAGCAGTTTAAAACAAGAAAGCTATGGCTACACCTTC
16	TRBV4-2	-	TRBJ1-1	once	CASSQEGGQLNTEAFF	TGTGCCAGCAGCCAAGAAGGAGGACAGTTGAACACTGAAGCTTTCTTT
12	TRBV29-1	-	TRBJ2-7	-	CSVVGPGDEQYF	TGCAGCGTTGTTGGGCCCGGGGACGAGCAGTACTTC
16	TRBV6-6	TRBD1	TRBJ2-5	-	CASSYSRQGALSRQYF	TGTGCCAGCAGTTACTCGCGGCAGGGGGCACTAAGTAGGCAGTACTTC
12	TRBV12-3/TRBV12-4	TRBD1	TRBJ1-1	-	CASGRQGPRPFF	TGTGCCAGCGGAAGACAGGGACCGCGACCTTTCTTT
15	TRBV5-6	-	TRBJ1-3	-	CASSSGHSSGNTIYF	TGTGCCAGCAGCTCGGGACATTCCTCTGGAAACACCATATATTTT
12	TRBV19	-	TRBJ2-3	-	CASQYETDTQYF	TGTGCCAGCCAATACGAGACAGATACGCAGTATTTT
14	TRBV2	TRBD1	TRBJ1-6	-	CASGAGTGEYPLHF	TGTGCCAGCGGCGCGGGAACAGGGGAGTACCCCCTCCACTTT
15	TRBV11-1	TRBD1	TRBJ2-3	-	CASSLMGTGTDTQYF	TGTGCCAGCAGCTTAATGGGGACAGGCACAGATACGCAGTATTTT
15	TRBV27	TRBD1	TRBJ2-7	-	CASSLVYRGSGEQYF	TGTGCCAGCAGTTTAGTTTACAGGGGCTCAGGCGAGCAGTACTTC
14	TRBV18	-	TRBJ1-1	-	CASSPRTANTEAFF	TGTGCCAGCTCACCACGGACAGCGAACACTGAAGCTTTCTTT
17	TRBV28	TRBD2	TRBJ2-1	-	CASSLFGGGSSYNEQFF	TGTGCCAGCAGTTTATTTGGCGGCGGGAGCTCCTACAATGAGCAGTTCTTC
15	TRBV6-4	TRBD1	TRBJ2-2	-	CASSWDSANTGELFF	TGTGCCAGCAGTTGGGACAGTGCGAACACCGGGGAGCTGTTTTTT
16	TRBV28	TRBD1	TRBJ2-3	-	CASSLTGTGLTDTQYF	TGTGCCAGCAGCCTAACCGGGACAGGGCTGACGGATACGCAGTATTTT
10	TRBV7-9	TRBD1	TRBJ1-2	-	CASSSGQGSF	TGTGCCAGCAGCTCGGGACAGGGGTCATTC
16	TRBV11-2	TRBD2	TRBJ2-3	once	CASSLFSGGATDTQYF	TGTGCCAGCAGCTTATTCTCGGGAGGGGCTACAGATACGCAGTATTTT
12	TRBV2	-	TRBJ2-2	-	CASKLGYGELFF	TGTGCCAGCAAACTTGGGTACGGGGAGCTGTTTTTT
15	TRBV15	-	TRBJ1-4	-	CATSRDVGWDEKLFF	TGTGCCACCAGCAGAGATGTGGGGTGGGATGAAAAACTGTTTTTT
12	TRBV19	-	TRBJ1-1	-	CASSWVDTEAFF	TGTGCCAGTTCTTGGGTGGACACTGAAGCTTTCTTT
13	TRBV18	-	TRBJ2-5	-	CASSSLPQETQYF	TGTGCCAGCTCCTCCTTGCCGCAAGAGACCCAGTACTTC
15	TRBV4-1	TRBD1	TRBJ2-7	-	CASSQGQGMTYEQYF	TGCGCCAGCAGCCAGGGACAGGGCATGACATACGAGCAGTACTTC
14	TRBV7-3	-	TRBJ1-2	-	CASSPTGTGYGYTF	TGTGCCAGCAGCCCGACCGGGACGGGCTATGGCTACACCTTC